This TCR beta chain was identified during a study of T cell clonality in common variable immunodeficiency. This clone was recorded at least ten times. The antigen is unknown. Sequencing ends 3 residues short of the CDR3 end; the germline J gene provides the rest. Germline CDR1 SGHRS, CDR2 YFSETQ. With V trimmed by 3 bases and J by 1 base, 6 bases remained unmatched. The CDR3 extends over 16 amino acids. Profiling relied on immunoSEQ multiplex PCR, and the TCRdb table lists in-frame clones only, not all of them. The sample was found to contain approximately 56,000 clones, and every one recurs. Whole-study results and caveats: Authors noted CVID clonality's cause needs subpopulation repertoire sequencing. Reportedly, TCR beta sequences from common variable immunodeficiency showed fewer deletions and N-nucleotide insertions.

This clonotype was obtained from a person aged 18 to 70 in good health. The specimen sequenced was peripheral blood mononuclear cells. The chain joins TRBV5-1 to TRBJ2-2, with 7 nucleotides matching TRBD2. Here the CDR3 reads CASSSPSGMNTGELFF. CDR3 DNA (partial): TGCGCCAGCAGCTCCCCTAGCGGAATGAACACCGGGGAG.